The entry below gives a single T cell receptor (beta chain) sequence along with its context. The antigen is undetermined. A much larger clone differs from this one at a single base, so this may be a read error. Taking about 19-32 mg of unsorted bulk tissue, the authors co-extracted RNA and DNA. This CDR3 has 16 residues. Germline V gene sequence: CDR1 SEHNR, CDR2 FQNEAQ (reference sequence). Starting material of 500 to 600 ng total RNA yielded TCR beta cDNA via a constant-region primer. ARM-PCR was slightly modified, and three nested multiplex PCR rounds with it gave rise to the TCR beta libraries. Researchers ran the first two PCR rounds for roughly 11 cycles each with TRBV1-TRBV30 forward primers and a C-beta reverse primer. TCRdb reprocessed the multiplex PCR reads via MiXCR and lists one record per CDR3 protein. The sample contains about 190,000 distinct CDR3 sequences, approximately 86% of which appear only once.

This specimen comes from a study of tumor-infiltrating lymphocytes in primary liver carcinoma. About the research overall: The patient population consisted of men and women between 30 and 69 years of age.

Broader study findings: Between tumor regions, pairs overlapped more than tumor-adjacent and tumor-blood pairs did. The 250 largest clones made up significantly more of tumor than blood repertoires (p = 0.039). There were only about 7-24% of top clones found in all five tumor regions.

V and J are TRBV7-9 and TRBJ2-7; 9 nucleotides agree with TRBD2. The clonotype comes from a man in his forties with primary liver carcinoma and hepatitis B virus infection. The sequencing sample was made of tumor tissue from primary liver carcinoma. The CDR3 nucleotides read TGTGCCAGCAGCGCGCCGGGACTAGCAGAACCCTACGAGCACTACTTC. Its translation: CASSAPGLAEPYEHYF.